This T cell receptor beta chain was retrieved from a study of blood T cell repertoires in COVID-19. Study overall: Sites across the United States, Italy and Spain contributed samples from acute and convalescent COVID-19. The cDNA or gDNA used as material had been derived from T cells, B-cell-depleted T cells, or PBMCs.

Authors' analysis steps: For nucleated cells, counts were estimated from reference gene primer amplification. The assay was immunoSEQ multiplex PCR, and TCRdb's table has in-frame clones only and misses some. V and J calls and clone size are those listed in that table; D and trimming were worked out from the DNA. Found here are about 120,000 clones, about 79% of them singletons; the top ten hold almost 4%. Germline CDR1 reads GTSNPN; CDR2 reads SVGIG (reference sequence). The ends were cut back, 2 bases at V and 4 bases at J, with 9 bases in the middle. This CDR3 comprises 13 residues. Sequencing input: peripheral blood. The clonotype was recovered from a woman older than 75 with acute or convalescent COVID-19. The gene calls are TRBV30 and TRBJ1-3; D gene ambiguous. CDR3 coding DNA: TGTGCCTGGAGTCGGGTAGTAGGAAACACCATATATTTT. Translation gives CAWSRVVGNTIYF.